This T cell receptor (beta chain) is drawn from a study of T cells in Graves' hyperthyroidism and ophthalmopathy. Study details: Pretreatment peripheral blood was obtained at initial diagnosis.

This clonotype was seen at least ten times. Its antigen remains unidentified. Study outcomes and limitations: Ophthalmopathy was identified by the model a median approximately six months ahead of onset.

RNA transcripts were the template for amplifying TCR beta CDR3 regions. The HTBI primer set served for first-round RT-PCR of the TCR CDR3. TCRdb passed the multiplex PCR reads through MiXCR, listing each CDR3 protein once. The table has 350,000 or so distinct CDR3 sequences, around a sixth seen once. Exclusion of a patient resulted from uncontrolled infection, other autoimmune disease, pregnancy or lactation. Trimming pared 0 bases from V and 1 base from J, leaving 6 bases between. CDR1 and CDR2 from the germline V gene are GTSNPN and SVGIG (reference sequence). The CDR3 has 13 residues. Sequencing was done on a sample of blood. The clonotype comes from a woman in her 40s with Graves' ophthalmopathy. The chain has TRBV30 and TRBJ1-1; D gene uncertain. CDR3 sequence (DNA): TGTGCCTGGAGTGTATCGAGGAACACTGAAGCTTTCTTT. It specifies CAWSVSRNTEAFF.